This paragraph reports one T cell receptor beta chain. In the source study's methods: Reference gene primers were amplified, and this amplification served to estimate nucleated cell counts. TCRdb keeps only in-frame clones here, not all; method: immunoSEQ multiplex PCR. That table furnishes V, J and clone size, whereas the DNA furnished D and trimming. The repertoire includes 85,000 to 100,000 clones, less than 90% of them detected once, and around 4.1% sits in the top ten. This record belongs to a study of blood T cell repertoires in COVID-19. In the study overall: Acute and convalescent COVID-19 samples came from the United States, Italy and Spain. PBMCs, B-cell-depleted T cells, or T cells were the source of the cDNA or gDNA that made up the material.

The germline V gene encodes CDR1 KGHSH and CDR2 LQKENI. With 6 bases removed from V and 6 bases from J, the gap between germline ends came to 24 bases. This CDR3 contains 17 residues. The V call is TRBV18, the J call TRBJ2-1; D perhaps matches TRBD2 (7 bases). Material for sequencing was peripheral blood. The source of this sequence is a man aged 60-69 years with acute or convalescent COVID-19. The CDR3 DNA follows: TGTGCCAGCTCGCCTCCGATTTTGGGGGGGGCCCCCAATGAGCAGTTCTTC. Protein sequence: CASSPPILGGAPNEQFF. Looking up the rest from reference TRBV18 and TRBJ2-1 gives the full variable domain: NAGVMQNPRHLVRRRGQEARLRCSPMKGHSHVYWYRQLPEEGLKFMVYLQKENIIDESGMPKERFSAEFPKEGPSILRIQQVVRGDSAAYFCASSPPILGGAPNEQFFGPGTRLTVL.